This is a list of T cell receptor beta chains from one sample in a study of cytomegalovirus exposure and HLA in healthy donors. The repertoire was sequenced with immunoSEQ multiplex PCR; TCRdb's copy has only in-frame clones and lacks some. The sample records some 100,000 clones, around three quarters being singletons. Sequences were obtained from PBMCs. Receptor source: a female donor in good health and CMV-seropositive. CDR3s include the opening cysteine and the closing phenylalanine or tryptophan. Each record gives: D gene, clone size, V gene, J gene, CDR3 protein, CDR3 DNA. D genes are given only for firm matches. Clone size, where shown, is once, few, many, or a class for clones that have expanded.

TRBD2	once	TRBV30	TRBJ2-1	CAWSLAGGIEQFF	TGTGCCTGGAGCCTAGCGGGAGGGATTGAGCAGTTCTTC
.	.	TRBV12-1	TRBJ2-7	CASSLGAMEGGPYEQYF	TGTGCCAGCAGCTTGGGGGCCATGGAGGGAGGGCCTTACGAGCAGTACTTC
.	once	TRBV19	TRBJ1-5	CASSMDTGSNQPQHF	TGTGCCAGTAGTATGGACACGGGTAGCAATCAGCCCCAGCATTTT
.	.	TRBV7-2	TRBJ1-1	CASSPAQGYTEAFF	TGTGCCAGCAGCCCCGCACAGGGCTACACTGAAGCTTTCTTT
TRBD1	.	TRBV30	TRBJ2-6	CARGQGTLSGANGLTF	TGTGCCCGGGGACAGGGGACTCTCTCTGGGGCCAACGGCCTGACTTTC
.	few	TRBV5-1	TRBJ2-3	CASSLGGGTDTQYF	TGCGCCAGCAGCTTGGGGGGAGGCACAGATACGCAGTATTTT
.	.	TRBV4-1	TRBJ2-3	CASSQVGAGDTQYF	TGCGCCAGCAGCCAAGTGGGGGCCGGTGATACGCAGTATTTT
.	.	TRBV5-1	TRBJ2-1	CASSLDSNEQFF	TGCGCCAGCAGCTTGGATAGCAATGAGCAGTTCTTC
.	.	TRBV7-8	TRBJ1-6	CASSLGGGGFNSPLHF	TGTGCCAGCAGCTTAGGCGGGGGGGGTTTTAATTCACCCCTCCACTTT
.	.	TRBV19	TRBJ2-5	CASSLRYQETQYF	TGTGCCAGTAGTTTACGGTACCAAGAGACCCAGTACTTC
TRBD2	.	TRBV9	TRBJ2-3	CASSVRLAGGTDTQYF	TGTGCCAGCAGCGTACGACTAGCGGGAGGCACAGATACGCAGTATTTT
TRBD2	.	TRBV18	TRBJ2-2	CASSQTSGRLSGELFF	TGTGCCAGCTCACAGACTAGCGGGAGATTGTCCGGGGAGCTGTTTTTT
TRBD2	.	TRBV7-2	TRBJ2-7	CASSPGRTSTYEQYF	TGTGCCAGCAGCCCGGGCCGGACTAGCACCTACGAGCAGTACTTC
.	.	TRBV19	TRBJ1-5	CASTEGRGNQPQHF	TGTGCCAGTACAGAGGGCCGGGGGAATCAGCCCCAGCATTTT
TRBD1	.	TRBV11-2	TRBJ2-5	CASSLDRFRGPQETQYF	TGTGCCAGCAGCTTAGATCGATTCAGGGGGCCACAAGAGACCCAGTACTTC
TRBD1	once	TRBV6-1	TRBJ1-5	CASRETGDSNQPQHF	TGTGCCAGCAGAGAAACAGGGGATAGCAATCAGCCCCAGCATTTT
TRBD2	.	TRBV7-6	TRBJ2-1	CASSPKTSGDYNEQFF	TGTGCCAGCAGCCCCAAGACTAGCGGGGATTACAATGAGCAGTTCTTC
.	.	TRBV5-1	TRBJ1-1	CASSLLAMNTEAFF	TGCGCCAGCAGCTTGCTGGCCATGAACACTGAAGCTTTCTTT
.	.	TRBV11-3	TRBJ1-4	CATAVTNEKLFF	TGTGCCACCGCAGTTACTAATGAAAAACTGTTTTTT
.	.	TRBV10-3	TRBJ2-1	CAPRVGHGDEQFF	TGTGCCCCGCGGGTCGGGCACGGGGATGAGCAGTTCTTC
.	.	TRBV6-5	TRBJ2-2	CASKAGLNTGELFF	TGTGCCAGCAAGGCGGGCCTGAACACCGGGGAGCTGTTTTTT
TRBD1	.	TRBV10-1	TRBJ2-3	CASSESKGQGKGDTQYF	TGCGCCAGCAGTGAGTCTAAAGGACAGGGGAAAGGCGATACGCAGTATTTT
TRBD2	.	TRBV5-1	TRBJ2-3	CASSNPTSGTADTQYF	TGCGCCAGCAGCAACCCGACTAGCGGGACCGCAGATACGCAGTATTTT
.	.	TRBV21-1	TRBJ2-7	CASSKEEKDSPTAHEQYF	TGTGCCAGCAGCAAAGAAGAAAAGGACTCACCGACGGCCCACGAGCAGTACTTC
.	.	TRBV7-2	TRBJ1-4	CASSSRNSNLGEKLFF	TGTGCCAGCAGCTCTCGAAACAGTAATCTGGGTGAAAAACTGTTTTTT
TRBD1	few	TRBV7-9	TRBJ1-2	CASSLGGQGGSLDGYTF	TGTGCCAGCAGCTTAGGAGGACAGGGAGGGTCCCTCGATGGCTACACCTTC
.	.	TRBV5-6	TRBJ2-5	CASSLGGTQYF	TGTGCCAGCAGCTTGGGAGGCACCCAGTACTTC
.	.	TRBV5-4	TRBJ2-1	CASSYWASRMEFF	TGTGCCAGCAGCTACTGGGCCTCACGCATGGAGTTCTTC
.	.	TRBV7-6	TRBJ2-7	CASSPGGGSYEQYF	TGTGCCAGCAGCCCAGGGGGAGGATCCTACGAGCAGTACTTC
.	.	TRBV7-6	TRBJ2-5	CASSLTGIGETQYF	TGTGCCAGCAGCTTAACAGGGATCGGTGAGACCCAGTACTTC
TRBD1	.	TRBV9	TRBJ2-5	CASSVGTGVGETQYF	TGTGCCAGCAGCGTCGGAACAGGGGTGGGAGAGACCCAGTACTTC
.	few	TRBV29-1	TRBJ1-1	CSVANGGVTEAFF	TGCAGCGTTGCCAACGGGGGGGTCACTGAAGCTTTCTTT
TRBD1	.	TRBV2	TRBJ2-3	CASTGTVGDRTQYF	TGTGCCAGCACCGGGACAGTGGGTGATAGGACGCAGTATTTT
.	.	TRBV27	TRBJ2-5	CASSRAGFQETQYF	TGTGCCAGCAGTAGGGCAGGGTTCCAAGAGACCCAGTACTTC
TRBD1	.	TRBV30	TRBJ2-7	CAWSNQGAGTGPYEQYF	TGTGCCTGGAGTAACCAGGGGGCCGGGACAGGGCCCTACGAGCAGTACTTC
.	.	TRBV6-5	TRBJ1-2	CASSPGHRNYGYTF	TGTGCCAGCAGCCCGGGACACCGGAACTATGGCTACACCTTC
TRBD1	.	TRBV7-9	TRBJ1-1	CASSADRGGTEAFF	TGTGCCAGCAGCGCAGACAGGGGGGGAACTGAAGCTTTCTTT
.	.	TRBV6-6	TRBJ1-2	CASSQTDTGLAGYTF	TGTGCCAGCAGCCAAACCGATACAGGGTTAGCTGGCTACACCTTC